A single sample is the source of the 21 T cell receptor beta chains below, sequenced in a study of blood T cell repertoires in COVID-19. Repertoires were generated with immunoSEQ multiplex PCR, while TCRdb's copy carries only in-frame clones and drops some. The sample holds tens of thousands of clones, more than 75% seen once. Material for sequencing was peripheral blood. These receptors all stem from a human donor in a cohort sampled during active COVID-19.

The CDR3 DNA sequence: TGCGCCAGCAGCTGGGGACAGAGCTACAATGAGCAGTTCTTC. Protein sequence: CASSWGQSYNEQFF. This chain joins TRBV5-1 and TRBJ2-1, with TRBD1 matching over 7 bases. The CDR3 has 14 residues. Germline CDR1 SGHRS, CDR2 YFSETQ. J gave up 3 bases and V 3 bases, and 3 bases lay outside the gene matches.

The CDR3 coding sequence is TGTGCCAGCAGCCGGGGACAGGGGAACTCCTACGAGCAGTACTTC. As protein: CASSRGQGNSYEQYF. This chain uses TRBV11-2 with TRBJ2-7; 10 bases agree with TRBD1. CDR3 length: 15 amino acids. Germline CDR1 is SGHAT and CDR2 is FQNNGV. After removal of 5 bases from V and 0 bases from J, the junction contained 4 bases not matched to a gene.

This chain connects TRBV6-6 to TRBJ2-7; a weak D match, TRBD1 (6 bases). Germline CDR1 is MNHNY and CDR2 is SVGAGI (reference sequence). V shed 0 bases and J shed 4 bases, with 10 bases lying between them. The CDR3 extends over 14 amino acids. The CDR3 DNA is TGTGCCAGCAGTTACTCGACACAGGGATACGAGCAGTACGTC. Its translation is CASSYSTQGYEQYV.

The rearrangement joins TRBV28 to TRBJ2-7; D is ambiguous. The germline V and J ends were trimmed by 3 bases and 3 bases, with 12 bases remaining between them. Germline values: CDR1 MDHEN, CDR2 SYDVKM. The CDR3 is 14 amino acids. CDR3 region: CASSLSPGLYEQYF. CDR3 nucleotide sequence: TGTGCCAGCAGTTTGTCTCCGGGTCTCTACGAGCAGTACTTC. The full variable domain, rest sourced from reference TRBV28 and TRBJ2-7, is DVKVTQSSRYLVKRTGEKVFLECVQDMDHENMFWYRQDPGLGLRLIYFSYDVKMKEKGDIPEGYSVSREKKERFSLILESASTNQTSMYLCASSLSPGLYEQYFGPGTRLTVT.

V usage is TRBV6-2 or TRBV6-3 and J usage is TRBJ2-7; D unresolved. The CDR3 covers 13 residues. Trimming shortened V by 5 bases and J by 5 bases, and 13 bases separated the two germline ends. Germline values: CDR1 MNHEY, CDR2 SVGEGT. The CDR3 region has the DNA TGTGCCAGCAGTCGATCTTGGGCAGACGAGCAGTACTTC. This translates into CASSRSWADEQYF.

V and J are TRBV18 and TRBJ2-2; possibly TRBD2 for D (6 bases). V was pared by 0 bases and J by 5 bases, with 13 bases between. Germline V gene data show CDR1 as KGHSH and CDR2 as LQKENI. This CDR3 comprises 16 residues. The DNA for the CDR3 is TGTGCCAGCTCACCACCTGTCGGGAGTCCAACCGGGGAGCTGTTTTTT. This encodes CASSPPVGSPTGELFF. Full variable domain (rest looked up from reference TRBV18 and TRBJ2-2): NAGVMQNPRHLVRRRGQEARLRCSPMKGHSHVYWYRQLPEEGLKFMVYLQKENIIDESGMPKERFSAEFPKEGPSILRIQQVVRGDSAAYFCASSPPVGSPTGELFFGEGSRLTVL.

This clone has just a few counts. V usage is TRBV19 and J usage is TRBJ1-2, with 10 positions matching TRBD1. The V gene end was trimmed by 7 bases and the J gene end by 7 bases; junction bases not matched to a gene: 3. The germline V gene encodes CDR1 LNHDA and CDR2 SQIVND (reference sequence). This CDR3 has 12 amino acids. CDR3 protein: CASTTGGLGYTF. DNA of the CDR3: TGTGCCAGTACGACAGGGGGCCTTGGCTACACCTTC.

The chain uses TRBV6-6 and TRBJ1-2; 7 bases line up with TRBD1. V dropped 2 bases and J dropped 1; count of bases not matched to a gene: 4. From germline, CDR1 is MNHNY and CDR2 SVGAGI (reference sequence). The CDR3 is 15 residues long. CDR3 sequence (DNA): TGTGCCAGCAGTTACCGGGACAGAGTTAACTATGGCTACACCTTC. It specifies CASSYRDRVNYGYTF.

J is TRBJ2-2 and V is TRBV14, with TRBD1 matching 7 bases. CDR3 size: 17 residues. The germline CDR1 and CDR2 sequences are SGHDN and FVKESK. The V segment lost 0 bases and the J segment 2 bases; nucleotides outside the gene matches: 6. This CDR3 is CASSQEVGTVNTGELFF. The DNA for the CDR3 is TGTGCCAGCAGCCAAGAAGTAGGGACAGTTAACACCGGGGAGCTGTTTTTT. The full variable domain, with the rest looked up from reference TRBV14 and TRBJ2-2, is EAGVTQFPSHSVIEKGQTVTLRCDPISGHDNLYWYRRVMGKEIKFLLHFVKESKQDESGMPNNRFLAERTGGTYSTLKVQPAELEDSGVYFCASSQEVGTVNTGELFFGEGSRLTVL.

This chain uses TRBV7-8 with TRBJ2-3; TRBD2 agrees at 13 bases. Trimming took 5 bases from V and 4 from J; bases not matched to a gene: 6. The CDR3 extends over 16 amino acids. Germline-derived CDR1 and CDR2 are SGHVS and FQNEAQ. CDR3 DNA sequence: TGTGCCAGCAGCCAGGGGACTAGCGGGGTCGCAGATACGCAGTATTTT. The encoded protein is CASSQGTSGVADTQYF.

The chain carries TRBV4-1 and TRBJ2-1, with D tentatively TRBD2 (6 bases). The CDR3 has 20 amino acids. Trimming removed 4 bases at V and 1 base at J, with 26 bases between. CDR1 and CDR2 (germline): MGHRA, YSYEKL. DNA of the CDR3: TGCGCCAGCAGCCTGAATCGGGCCTCCGGGACTCGATTTTCCTACAATGAGCAGTTCTTC. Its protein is CASSLNRASGTRFSYNEQFF.

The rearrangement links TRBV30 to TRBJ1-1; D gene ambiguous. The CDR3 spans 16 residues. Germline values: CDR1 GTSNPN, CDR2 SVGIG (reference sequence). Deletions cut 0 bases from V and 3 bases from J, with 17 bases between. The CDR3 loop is CAWSVAPPARHTEAFF. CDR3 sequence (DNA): TGTGCCTGGAGTGTAGCCCCCCCCGCGCGTCACACTGAAGCTTTCTTT.

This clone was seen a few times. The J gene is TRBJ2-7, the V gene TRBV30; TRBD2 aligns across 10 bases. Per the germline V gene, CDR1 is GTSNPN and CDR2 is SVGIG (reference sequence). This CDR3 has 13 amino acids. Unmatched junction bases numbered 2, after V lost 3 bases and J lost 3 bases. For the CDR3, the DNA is TGTGCCTGGAGAACTAGCGGGGTCTACGAGCAGTACTTC. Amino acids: CAWRTSGVYEQYF.

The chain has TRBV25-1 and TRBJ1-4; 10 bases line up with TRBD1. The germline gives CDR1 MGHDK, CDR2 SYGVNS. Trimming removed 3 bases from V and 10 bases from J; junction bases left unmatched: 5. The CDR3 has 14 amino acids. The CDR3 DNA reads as TGTGCCAGCAGTGAGGGACAGGGGAAGGGAAAACTGTTTTTT. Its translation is CASSEGQGKGKLFF. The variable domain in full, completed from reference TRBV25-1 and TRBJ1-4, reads EADIYQTPRYLVIGTGKKITLECSQTMGHDKMYWYQQDPGMELHLIHYSYGVNSTEKGDLSSESTVSRIRTEHFPLTLESARPSHTSQYLCASSEGQGKGKLFFGSGTQLSVL.

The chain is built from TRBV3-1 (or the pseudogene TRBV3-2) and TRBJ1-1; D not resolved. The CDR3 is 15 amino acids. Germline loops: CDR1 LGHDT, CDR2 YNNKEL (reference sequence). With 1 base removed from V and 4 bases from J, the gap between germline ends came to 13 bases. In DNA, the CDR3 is TGTGCCAGCAGCCAAGGAGCGGGGAGAGGCACTGAAGCTTTCTTT. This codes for CASSQGAGRGTEAFF.

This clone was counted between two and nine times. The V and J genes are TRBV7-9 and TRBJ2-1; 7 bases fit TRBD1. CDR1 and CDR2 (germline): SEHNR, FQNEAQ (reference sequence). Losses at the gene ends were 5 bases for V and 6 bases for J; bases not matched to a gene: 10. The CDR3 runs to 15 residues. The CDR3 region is CASSRDRDVLNEQFF. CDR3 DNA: TGTGCCAGCAGCCGAGACAGGGATGTCCTCAATGAGCAGTTCTTC.

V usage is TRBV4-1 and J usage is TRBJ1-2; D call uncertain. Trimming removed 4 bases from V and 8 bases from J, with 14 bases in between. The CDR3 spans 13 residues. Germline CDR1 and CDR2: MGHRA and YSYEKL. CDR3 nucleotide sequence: TGCGCCAGCAGCCCAGTCGAGCGCCGGGGCTACACCTTC. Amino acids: CASSPVERRGYTF.

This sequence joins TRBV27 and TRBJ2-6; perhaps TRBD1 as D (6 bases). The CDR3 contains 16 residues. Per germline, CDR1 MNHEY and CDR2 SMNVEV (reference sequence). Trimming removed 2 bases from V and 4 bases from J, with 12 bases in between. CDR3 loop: CASSLMGARGANVLTF. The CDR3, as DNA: TGTGCCAGCAGTTTAATGGGGGCAAGAGGGGCCAACGTCCTGACTTTC.

The CDR3 DNA reads TGTGCCAGCAGCTTACTACAGGGAGCTGGTGGCTACACCTTC. Translated: CASSLLQGAGGYTF. This sequence joins TRBV7-2 and TRBJ1-2, with a weak D call TRBD1 (6 bases). Germline lookup yields CDR1 SGHTA and CDR2 FQGNSA. Trimming removed 2 bases from V and 7 bases from J, with 14 bases in between. This CDR3 contains 14 residues.

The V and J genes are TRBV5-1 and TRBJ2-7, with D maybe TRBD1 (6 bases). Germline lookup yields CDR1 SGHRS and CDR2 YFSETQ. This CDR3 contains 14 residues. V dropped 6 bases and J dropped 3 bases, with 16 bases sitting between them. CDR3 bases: TGCGCCAGCAATAAGGACCCAGGGGTCTACGAGCAGTACTTC. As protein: CASNKDPGVYEQYF.

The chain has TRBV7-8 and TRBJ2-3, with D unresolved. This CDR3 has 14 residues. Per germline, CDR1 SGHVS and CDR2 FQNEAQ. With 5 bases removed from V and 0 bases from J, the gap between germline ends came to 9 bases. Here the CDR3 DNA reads TGTGCCAGCAGCCAAGACGGGAGCACAGATACGCAGTATTTT. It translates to CASSQDGSTDTQYF.